Below, 15 T cell receptor beta chains from the same sample are listed, as sequenced in a study of blood T cell repertoires in COVID-19. TCRdb's copy holds only in-frame clones and misses some; the assay was immunoSEQ multiplex PCR. The repertoire consists of about 85,000 clones, with roughly 82% occurring once and the leading ten covering 1% to 1.5%. The sequenced sample consisted of peripheral blood. All receptors come from an elderly woman with acute or convalescent COVID-19.

The J gene is TRBJ2-7, the V gene TRBV6-5, with 8 bases aligning to TRBD1. There are 14 residues in the CDR3. V lost 8 bases and J lost 0; bases outside the gene matches: 6. The germline V gene has CDR1 MNHEY and CDR2 SVGAGI. In DNA, the CDR3 is TGTGCCAGCGGAACCACAGGGGGCTCCTACGAGCAGTACTTC. It translates to CASGTTGGSYEQYF.

The V gene is TRBV7-2, the J gene TRBJ2-5; 7 bases are a match to TRBD1. J lost 4 bases, V lost 6 bases, and 5 bases had no gene match. There are 13 residues in the CDR3. Per the germline V gene, CDR1 is SGHTA and CDR2 is FQGNSA. For the CDR3, the DNA is TGTGCCAGCAGTCAAAGGGGGCCAGAGACCCAGTACTTC. It encodes CASSQRGPETQYF.

The chain couples TRBV5-1 to TRBJ1-1; D gene unclear. The germline V gene encodes CDR1 SGHRS and CDR2 YFSETQ. Trimming cost V 2 bases and J 4 bases, with 18 bases left between them. CDR3 length: 16 residues. The CDR3 DNA sequence: TGCGCCAGCAGCTTCTCCCTAGGAGATCTCAGCACTGAAGCTTTCTTT. This codes for CASSFSLGDLSTEAFF.

The genes are TRBV6-5 and TRBJ1-6, with TRBD1 matching 9 bases. CDR1 is MNHEY, CDR2 SVGAGI, per germline. The CDR3 sequence is 15 residues long. Trimming cost V 0 bases and J 13 bases; bases outside gene matches: 7. The DNA of the CDR3 is TGTGCCAGCAGTTACTCAACAGGGGGCGAATCCCCCCTCCACTTT. Encoded protein: CASSYSTGGESPLHF.

The chain joins TRBV6-5 to TRBJ1-2; the D gene is possibly TRBD1 (5 bases). Germline V gene lookup returns CDR1 MNHEY and CDR2 SVGAGI. This CDR3 region has 12 residues. Trimming removed 6 bases from V and 7 bases from J, with 12 bases in between. The CDR3 DNA reads as TGTGCCAGCAGACAGGATCGGTTTGGCTACACCTTC. It codes for CASRQDRFGYTF.

V and J are TRBV19 and TRBJ2-5; the D gene is possibly TRBD1 (5 bases). The ends were cut back, 4 bases at V and 2 bases at J, with 8 bases in the middle. Germline loops: CDR1 LNHDA, CDR2 SQIVND (reference sequence). This CDR3 region has 13 residues. The CDR3 region is CASSTTGQETQYF. CDR3 bases: TGTGCCAGTAGTACCACAGGACAAGAGACCCAGTACTTC.

The rearrangement links TRBV11-2 to TRBJ2-5; 8 nucleotides align to TRBD2. Trimming removed 2 bases from V and 1 base from J; junction bases left unmatched: 3. From germline, CDR1 is SGHAT and CDR2 FQNNGV. CDR3 length equals 15 residues. CDR3: CASSLLAGVQETQYF. CDR3 coding DNA: TGTGCCAGCAGCTTACTAGCGGGTGTCCAAGAGACCCAGTACTTC.

This chain connects TRBV5-1 to TRBJ1-1; 7 positions agree with TRBD1. J lost 1 base, V lost 4 bases, and 7 bases had no gene match. The CDR3 is 15 amino acids. Germline V gene lookup returns CDR1 SGHRS and CDR2 YFSETQ. The CDR3 nucleotides read TGCGCCAGCAGCCAAATGTACAGGGGGAACACTGAAGCTTTCTTT. This gives the protein CASSQMYRGNTEAFF.

The chain carries TRBV6-2 or TRBV6-3 and TRBJ1-1; 12 bases map to TRBD1. CDR1 is MNHEY, CDR2 SVGEGT, per germline. This CDR3 comprises 16 residues. With 2 bases clipped from V and 6 bases from J, the junction kept 7 bases outside the gene matches. CDR3 loop: CASSYAGTGGAAEAFF. CDR3 coding DNA: TGTGCCAGCAGTTACGCTGGGACAGGGGGCGCGGCTGAAGCTTTCTTT.

The chain couples TRBV6-5 to TRBJ1-2; TRBD1 matches 8 bases. V shed 5 bases and J 4 bases; nucleotides not matched to a gene: 6. Germline V CDR1 and CDR2: MNHEY, SVGAGI. This CDR3 comprises 14 residues. CDR3: CASSRTGKTYGYTF. In nucleotides, the CDR3 is TGTGCCAGCAGTAGGACAGGGAAAACCTATGGCTACACCTTC.

The J gene is TRBJ2-3, the V gene TRBV6-5; D may be TRBD2 (6 bases). V was clipped by 7 bases and J by 1 base, with 15 bases between them. Germline V lookup: CDR1 MNHEY, CDR2 SVGAGI. This CDR3 has 15 amino acids. CDR3 coding DNA: TGTGCCAGCATCCGTGGAGGGATCGGCACAGATACGCAGTATTTT. Protein product: CASIRGGIGTDTQYF.

The chain has TRBV7-9 and TRBJ2-1; 14 bases align to TRBD2. CDR1 and CDR2 (germline): SEHNR, FQNEAQ (reference sequence). The V segment lost 5 bases and the J segment 4 bases; nucleotides outside the gene matches: 4. The CDR3 loop spans 16 amino acids. CDR3 residues: CASSEGTSGGYNEQFF. The CDR3, as DNA: TGTGCCAGCAGCGAAGGGACTAGCGGGGGTTACAATGAGCAGTTCTTC.

The chain carries TRBV29-1 and TRBJ2-7; TRBD1 matches 9 bases. Trimming removed 7 bases from V and 0 bases from J; junction bases left unmatched: 4. The V gene's germline CDR1 is SQVTM and CDR2 ANQGSEA. This CDR3 region has 13 residues. The CDR3 reads CSAGQGTSYEQYF. The DNA of the CDR3 is TGCAGCGCAGGACAGGGGACCTCCTACGAGCAGTACTTC.

This clone has a single count. The chain joins TRBV6-5 to TRBJ1-2, with D perhaps TRBD1 (6 bases). This CDR3 comprises 15 residues. The germline V and J ends were trimmed by 0 bases and 2 bases, with 10 bases remaining between them. CDR1 MNHEY and CDR2 SVGAGI come from the germline V gene. CDR3 protein: CASSYSGTTNYGYTF. The CDR3 nucleotides read TGTGCCAGCAGTTACTCGGGGACAACCAACTATGGCTACACCTTC.

The chain carries TRBV10-3 and TRBJ1-3; D possibly corresponds to TRBD1 (6 bases). The germline gives CDR1 ENHRY, CDR2 SYGVKD. The CDR3 totals 15 residues. Trimming left V 2 bases short and J 0 bases short, with 8 bases between. The CDR3 DNA follows: TGTGCCATCAGTGAGGAGGGGGACTCTGGAAACACCATATATTTT. The encoded protein is CAISEEGDSGNTIYF.